This T cell receptor (beta chain) originates from a study of shared clonotypes between healthy human individuals. Study results and limitations: Generation probabilities of non-shared clonotypes were lower (relative to those shared by all four donors). Larger estimated richness was generally recorded for naive subsets relative to memory subsets. The authors expected sequencing depth to affect clonotype sharing among donors.

The CDR3 covers 15 residues. Germline V gene sequence: CDR1 SNHLY, CDR2 FYNNEI. Trimming removed 4 bases at V and 1 base at J, with 11 bases between. Replicate sorted-subset PCRs were loaded with around 0.2 ug DNA, about 31,000 T cell genomes. Profiled with immunoSEQ multiplex PCR; TCRdb holds only in-frame clones, not every one. This sample has about 2 million clones, with over 85% found just once. Remarks on this clone: Its antigen is undetermined.

Sequenced: naive CD4+ T cells sorted from blood. Regarding subset: CD45RA+ positively selected. The sequence was collected from a young man in good health. This rearrangement joins TRBV2 to TRBJ1-5, with D tentatively TRBD1 (5 bases). The CDR3 DNA reads as TGTGCCAGCAGTGCTCAGGGTATGAGCAATCAGCCCCAGCATTTT. Translated, it gives CASSAQGMSNQPQHF.